The clone carrying this TCR beta chain was found many times. This sample is drawn from a study of blood T cells in healthy people across ages. Germline CDR1 is SQVTM and CDR2 is ANQGSEA. The ends lost 7 bases at V and 4 bases at J; junction bases unmatched: 11. The CDR3 runs 15 residues. For the second PCR, which ran for about 7 to 12 cycles, a sample-barcoded 5' primer and a J-beta primer mix were used. TCRdb analysed the 5' RACE reads with MiXCR anew, one entry per CDR3 protein. The sample lists over 1,500,000 distinct CDR3 sequences; roughly 43% were seen once. The sample consisted of blood. The TCR originated in a human donor in good health. The chain links TRBV29-1 to TRBJ2-5; TRBD1 matches at 11 bases. CDR3 coding DNA: TGCAGCGCCACATGGACAGGGGGCTTTCCAGAGACCCAGTACTTC. Translating it yields CSATWTGGFPETQYF.